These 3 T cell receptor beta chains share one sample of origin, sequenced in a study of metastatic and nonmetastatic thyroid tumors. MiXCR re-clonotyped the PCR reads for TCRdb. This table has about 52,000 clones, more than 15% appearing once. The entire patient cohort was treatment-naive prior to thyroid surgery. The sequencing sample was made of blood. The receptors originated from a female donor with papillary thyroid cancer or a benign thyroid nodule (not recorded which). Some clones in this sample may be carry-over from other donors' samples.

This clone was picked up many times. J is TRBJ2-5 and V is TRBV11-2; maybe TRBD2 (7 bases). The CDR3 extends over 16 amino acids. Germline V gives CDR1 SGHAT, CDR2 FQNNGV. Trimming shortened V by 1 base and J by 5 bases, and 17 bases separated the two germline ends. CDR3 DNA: TGTGCCAGCAGCTTAGGAGAAGTCGGGGGGCGGGAGACCCAGTACTTC. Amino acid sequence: CASSLGEVGGRETQYF.

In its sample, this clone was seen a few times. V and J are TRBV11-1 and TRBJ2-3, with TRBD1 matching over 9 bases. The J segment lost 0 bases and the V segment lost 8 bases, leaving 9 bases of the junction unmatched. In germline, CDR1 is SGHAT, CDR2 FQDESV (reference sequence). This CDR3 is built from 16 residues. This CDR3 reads CASGPRTGESTDTQYF. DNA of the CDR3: TGTGCCAGCGGCCCGAGGACAGGGGAAAGCACAGATACGCAGTATTTT.

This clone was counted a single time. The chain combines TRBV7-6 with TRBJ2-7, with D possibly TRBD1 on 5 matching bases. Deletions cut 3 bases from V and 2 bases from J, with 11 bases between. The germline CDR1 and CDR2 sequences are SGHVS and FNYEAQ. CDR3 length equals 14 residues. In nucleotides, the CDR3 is TGTGCCAGCAGCTTGGACATGGGCACCTACGAGCAGTACTTC. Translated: CASSLDMGTYEQYF.